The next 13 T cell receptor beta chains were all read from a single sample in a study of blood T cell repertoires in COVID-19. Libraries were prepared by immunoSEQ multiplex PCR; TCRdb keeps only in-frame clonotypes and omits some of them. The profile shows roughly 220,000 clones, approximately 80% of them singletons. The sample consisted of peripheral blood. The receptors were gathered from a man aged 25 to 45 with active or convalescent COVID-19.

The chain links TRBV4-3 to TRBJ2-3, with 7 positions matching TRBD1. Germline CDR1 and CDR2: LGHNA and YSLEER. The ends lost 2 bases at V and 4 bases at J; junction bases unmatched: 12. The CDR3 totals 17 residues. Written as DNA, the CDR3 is TGCGCCAGCAGCCAAAGGAAAGGGGGCAGATTCGCAGATACGCAGTATTTT. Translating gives CASSQRKGGRFADTQYF.

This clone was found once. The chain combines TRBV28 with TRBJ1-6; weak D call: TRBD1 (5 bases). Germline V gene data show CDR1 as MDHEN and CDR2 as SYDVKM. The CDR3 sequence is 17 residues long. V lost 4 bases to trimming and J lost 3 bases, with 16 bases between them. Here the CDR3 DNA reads TGTGCCAGCAGTTCGCCTGGGGCCAGTAGCTATAATTCACCCCTCCACTTT. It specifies CASSSPGASSYNSPLHF.

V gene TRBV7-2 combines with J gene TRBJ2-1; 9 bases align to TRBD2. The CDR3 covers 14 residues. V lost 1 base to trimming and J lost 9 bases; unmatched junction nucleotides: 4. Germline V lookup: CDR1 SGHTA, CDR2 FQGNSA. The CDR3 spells CASSLGGGGIEQFF. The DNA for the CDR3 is TGTGCCAGCAGCTTAGGCGGGGGGGGGATTGAGCAGTTCTTC.

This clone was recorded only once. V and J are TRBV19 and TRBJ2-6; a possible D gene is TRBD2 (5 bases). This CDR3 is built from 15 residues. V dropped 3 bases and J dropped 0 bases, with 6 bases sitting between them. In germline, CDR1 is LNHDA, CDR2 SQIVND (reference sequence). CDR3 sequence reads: CASSMAGSGANVLTF. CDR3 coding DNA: TGTGCCAGTAGTATGGCGGGCTCTGGGGCCAACGTCCTGACTTTC. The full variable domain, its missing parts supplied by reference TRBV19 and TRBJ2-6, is DGGITQSPKYLFRKEGQNVTLSCEQNLNHDAMYWYRQDPGQGLRLIYYSQIVNDFQKGDIAEGYSVSREKKESFPLTVTSAQKNPTAFYLCASSMAGSGANVLTFGAGSRLTVL.

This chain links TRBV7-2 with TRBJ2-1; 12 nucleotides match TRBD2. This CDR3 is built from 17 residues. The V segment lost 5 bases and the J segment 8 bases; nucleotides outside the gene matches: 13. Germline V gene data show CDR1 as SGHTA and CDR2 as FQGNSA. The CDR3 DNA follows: TGTGCCAGCAGCCTCCGGACTAGCGGGACCTATTACCATGAGCAGTTCTTC. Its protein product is CASSLRTSGTYYHEQFF.

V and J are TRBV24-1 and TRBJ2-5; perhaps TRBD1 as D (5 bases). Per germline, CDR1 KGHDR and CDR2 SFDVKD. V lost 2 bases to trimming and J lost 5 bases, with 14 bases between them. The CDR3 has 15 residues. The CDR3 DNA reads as TGTGCCACCAGTGATTCCGGACACAACGGGGAGACCCAGTACTTC. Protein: CATSDSGHNGETQYF.

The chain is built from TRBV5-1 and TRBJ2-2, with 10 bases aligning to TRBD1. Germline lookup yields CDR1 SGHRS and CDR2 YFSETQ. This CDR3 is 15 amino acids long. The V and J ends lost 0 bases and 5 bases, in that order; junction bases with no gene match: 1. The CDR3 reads CASSLGTGGTGELFF. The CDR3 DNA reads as TGCGCCAGCAGCTTGGGGACAGGGGGAACCGGGGAGCTGTTTTTT.

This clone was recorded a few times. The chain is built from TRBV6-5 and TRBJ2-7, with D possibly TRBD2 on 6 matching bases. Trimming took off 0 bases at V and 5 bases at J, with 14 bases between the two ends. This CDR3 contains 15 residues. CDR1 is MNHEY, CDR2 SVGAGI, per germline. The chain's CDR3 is CASSYSRLGVHEQYF. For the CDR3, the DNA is TGTGCCAGCAGTTACTCGAGACTAGGGGTCCACGAGCAGTACTTC.

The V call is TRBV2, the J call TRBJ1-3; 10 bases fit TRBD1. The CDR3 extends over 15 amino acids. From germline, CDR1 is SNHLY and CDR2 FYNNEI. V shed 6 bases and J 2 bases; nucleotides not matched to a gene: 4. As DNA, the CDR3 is TGTGCCAGCAGGCCCGGGACAGGGGCTGGAAACACCATATATTTT. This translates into CASRPGTGAGNTIYF.

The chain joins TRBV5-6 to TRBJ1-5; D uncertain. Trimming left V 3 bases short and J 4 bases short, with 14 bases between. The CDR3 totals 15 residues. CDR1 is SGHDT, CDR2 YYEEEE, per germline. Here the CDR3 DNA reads TGTGCCAGCAGCTATCGGGATCTGGCGAATCAGCCCCAGCATTTT. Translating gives CASSYRDLANQPQHF.

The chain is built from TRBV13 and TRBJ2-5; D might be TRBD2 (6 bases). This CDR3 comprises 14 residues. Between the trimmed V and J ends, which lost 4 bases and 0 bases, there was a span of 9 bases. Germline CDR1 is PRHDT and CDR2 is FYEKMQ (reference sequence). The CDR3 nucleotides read TGTGCCAGCAGCTACCGGGACTACCAAGAGACCCAGTACTTC. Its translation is CASSYRDYQETQYF.

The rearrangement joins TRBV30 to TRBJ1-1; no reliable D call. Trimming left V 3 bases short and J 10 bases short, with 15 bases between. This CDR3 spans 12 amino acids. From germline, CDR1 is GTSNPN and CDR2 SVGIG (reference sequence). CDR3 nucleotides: TGTGCCTGGAGACCTGACCGGAGGGTAGCTTTCTTT. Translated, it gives CAWRPDRRVAFF.

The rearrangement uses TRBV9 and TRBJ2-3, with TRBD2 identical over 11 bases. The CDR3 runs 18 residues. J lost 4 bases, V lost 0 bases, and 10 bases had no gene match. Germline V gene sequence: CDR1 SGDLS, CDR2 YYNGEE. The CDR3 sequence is CASSVGRLAGGGADTQYF. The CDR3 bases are TGTGCCAGCAGCGTAGGGCGTCTAGCGGGAGGTGGGGCAGATACGCAGTATTTT.